The 6 T cell receptor beta chains in this list originate from one sample, sequenced in a study of blood T cell repertoires in COVID-19. Generated by immunoSEQ multiplex PCR, the TCRdb table keeps only in-frame clones and is missing some. The sample has roughly 170,000 clones; over 75% are singletons. Specimen: peripheral blood. Every receptor here comes from a woman between 65 and 79 years old with acute or convalescent COVID-19.

This clone was counted only a few times. V is TRBV30 and J is TRBJ1-6; perhaps TRBD1 as D (6 bases). Germline loops: CDR1 GTSNPN, CDR2 SVGIG (reference sequence). This CDR3 contains 16 residues. Trimming left V 8 bases short and J 10 bases short, with 27 bases between. The CDR3 coding sequence is TGTGCCAGCAGGCCTAAGGACAGCCTCTTCGGATCACCCCTCCACTTT. Translating it yields CASRPKDSLFGSPLHF.

This clone showed up just a few times. The rearrangement uses TRBV5-1 and TRBJ1-1; D uncertain. Germline lookup yields CDR1 SGHRS and CDR2 YFSETQ. Trimming pared 4 bases from V and 5 bases from J, leaving 15 bases between. The CDR3 loop spans 14 amino acids. DNA for the CDR3: TGCGCCAGCAGCCCGCAGGAGGGCACGACTGAAGCTTTCTTT. This sequence encodes CASSPQEGTTEAFF.

This chain links TRBV7-6 with TRBJ2-1, with 15 bases lining up with TRBD2. The V segment lost 5 bases and the J segment 7 bases; nucleotides outside the gene matches: 3. Germline V gene lookup returns CDR1 SGHVS and CDR2 FNYEAQ. The CDR3 spans 15 residues. CDR3 loop: CASSLGLAGGNEQFF. CDR3 in DNA: TGTGCCAGCAGCCTTGGACTAGCGGGAGGGAATGAGCAGTTCTTC.

The chain couples TRBV7-7 to TRBJ2-3; TRBD2 agrees at 8 bases. The length of the CDR3 is 13 residues. The germline V gene has CDR1 SSHAT and CDR2 FNYEAQ (reference sequence). The ends lost 8 bases at V and 0 bases at J; junction bases unmatched: 1. The DNA of the CDR3 is TGTGCCAGCGCTAGCGGGAGCACAGATACGCAGTATTTT. Translation gives CASASGSTDTQYF.

V and J are TRBV5-1 and TRBJ1-4; 10 nucleotides align to TRBD1. Germline V lookup: CDR1 SGHRS, CDR2 YFSETQ. The CDR3 runs 17 residues. J gave up 3 bases and V 0 bases, and 5 bases lay outside the gene matches. The DNA for the CDR3 is TGCGCCAGCAGCTTGGGAGGGACAGGGGCCTCTAATGAAAAACTGTTTTTT. This codes for CASSLGGTGASNEKLFF.

This clone turned up a few times. The gene calls are TRBV13 and TRBJ2-3; TRBD2 aligns across 9 bases. J was trimmed by 2 bases and V by 5 bases; bases with no gene match: 8. The germline V gene has CDR1 PRHDT and CDR2 FYEKMQ (reference sequence). The CDR3 has 16 residues. This CDR3 reads CASSHLAGAPTDTQYF. The CDR3 DNA sequence: TGTGCCAGCAGCCATTTAGCGGGAGCCCCCACAGATACGCAGTATTTT.